This T cell receptor (beta chain) was obtained from a study of shared clonotypes between healthy human individuals. The CDR3 length is 13 residues. Germline V CDR1 and CDR2: GTSNPN, SVGIG (reference sequence). V shed 7 bases, J shed 5 bases, and the junction held 5 bases outside the gene matches. The sequenced material, unsorted PBMC DNA, was run on ten immunoSEQ deep assay plates. Original analysis: Filtering differed, since immunoSEQ gave only junction sequences and no quality scores. The assay was immunoSEQ multiplex PCR, and TCRdb's table has in-frame clones only and misses some. That table is the source of V, J and clone size, and D and trimming were worked out from the DNA. The sample includes hundreds of thousands of clones, around 81% seen only once; the top ten take more than 10%.

The receptor's source is a woman in her 40s in good health. Some clones in this sample may be carry-over from other donors' samples. Sequenced input: PBMCs. This chain joins TRBV30 and TRBJ2-5; 12 nucleotides agree with TRBD2. CDR3 sequence reads: CASSTSGSETQYF. The CDR3 nucleotides are TGTGCCTCTTCGACTAGCGGGAGTGAGACCCAGTACTTC.